Detailed here is one T cell receptor beta chain. The sample comes from a study of prognosis after radiotherapy for stage I lung cancer. The CDR3 totals 14 residues. Trimming cost V 4 bases and J 3 bases; bases outside gene matches: 5. TCR beta CDR3 amplification from genomic DNA was performed by two-round multiplex PCR. The use of primers specific to each TRBV and TRBJ gene characterized first-round PCR. TCRdb used MiXCR to reprocess the multiplex PCR reads, holding one entry per CDR3 protein. The sample has 15,000 to 20,000 distinct CDR3 sequences; 44% are singletons. This specimen consisted of PBMCs, obtained before or after stereotactic body radiation therapy (not recorded which). The clonotype comes from a donor at least 50 years old with non-small cell lung cancer. The chain has TRBV12-3 or TRBV12-4 and TRBJ1-2, with 7 bases matching TRBD1. The CDR3 region is CASSCTGAYYGYTF. CDR3 nucleotide sequence: TGTGCCAGCAGTTGTACAGGGGCCTACTATGGCTACACCTTC.